One sample yielded the 13 T cell receptor beta chains listed below, sequenced in a study of regulatory T cells in long-lasting Graves disease. The time point is: newly diagnosed GD, antithyroid drugs for less than 3 months. PBMC-derived RNA was used for the TCR library. Arm-PCR of CDR3 regions and iRepertoire HTBI primers were used to build TCR beta libraries. TCRdb independently ran MiXCR on the multiplex PCR reads; one entry per CDR3 protein. This repertoire shows about 440,000 distinct CDR3 sequences, more than 12% found once; its top ten account for roughly 17%. This sample also belongs to another study, concerning T cells in Graves' hyperthyroidism and ophthalmopathy.

The sample here was peripheral blood mononuclear cells (PBMCs), taken at new diagnosis, from a patient treated with antithyroid drugs. The receptors here all came from a woman younger than 45 with Graves disease.

This clonotype was counted ten times or more. This chain joins TRBV12-3 or TRBV12-4 and TRBJ1-5; D possibly corresponds to TRBD1 (6 bases). The CDR3 is made up of 14 amino acids. Trimming pared 6 bases from V and 4 bases from J, leaving 13 bases between. CDR3 protein: CASSQGSKNQPQHF. In DNA, the CDR3 is TGTGCCAGCAGCCAGGGGTCGAAGAATCAGCCCCAGCATTTT.

For this clonotype: A clone one base away is much larger, so this may be a read error. The missing conserved phenylalanine or tryptophan at the end of this CDR3 makes a read error likely. The V and J genes are TRBV29-1 and TRBJ1-1, with a tentative D call TRBD1 (6 bases). The CDR3 spans 11 residues. V lost 2 bases, J lost 8 bases, and 9 bases lay in between. Per germline, CDR1 SQVTM and CDR2 ANQGSEA. The CDR3 bases are TGCAGCGTTGAACGACAGGAGGAAGCTTTCCTT. Translating gives CSVERQEEAFL.

In this sample, this clonotype turned up a few times. The chain carries TRBV29-1 and TRBJ1-1; TRBD1 is a possible D gene (6 bases). The CDR3 is 16 residues long. Deletions cut 7 bases from V and 5 bases from J, with 26 bases between. Germline CDR1 reads SQVTM; CDR2 reads ANQGSEA. Here the CDR3 DNA reads TGCAGCGCCATGATGTCTCTGGGGGGGGCTGGGACTGAAGCTTTCTTT. As protein: CSAMMSLGGAGTEAFF.

This clonotype showed up many times. The chain is built from TRBV11-2 and TRBJ2-5; tentative D call: TRBD2 (6 bases). The CDR3 is 15 amino acids. The V end was cut by 1 base, the J end by 5 bases, with 14 bases between. Germline V CDR1 and CDR2: SGHAT, FQNNGV. In DNA form, the CDR3 reads TGTGCCAGCAGCTTAGTGGGGGGACCTTTGGAGACCCAGTACTTC. This translates into CASSLVGGPLETQYF.

There are many counts of this clonotype. This sequence joins TRBV6-2 or TRBV6-3 and TRBJ2-1, with 12 bases identical to TRBD2. Germline CDR1 and CDR2: MNHEY and SVGEGT. The CDR3 is 15 residues long. V lost 8 bases, J lost 8 bases, and 10 bases stayed unmatched. Here the CDR3 reads CASGFTSGRPDEQFF. CDR3 in DNA: TGTGCCAGCGGATTTACTAGCGGGAGGCCCGATGAGCAGTTCTTC.

This clonotype showed up many times. The chain recombines TRBV28 with TRBJ1-1; D perhaps matches TRBD1 (5 bases). V lost 6 bases and J lost 6, with 14 bases in between. CDR1 and CDR2 (germline): MDHEN, SYDVKM. The CDR3 sequence is 13 residues long. In nucleotides, the CDR3 is TGTGCCAGCAGCCCCCGACAGACCCCTGAAGCTTTCTTT. Encoded protein: CASSPRQTPEAFF.

Concerning this clonotype: This may arise from a read error, as a much more abundant clone is one base away. The rearrangement joins TRBV30 to TRBJ2-7; no clear D gene. Trimming cost V 7 bases and J 2 bases, with 9 bases left between them. The germline V gene encodes CDR1 GTSNPN and CDR2 SVGIG (reference sequence). CDR3 length: 11 residues. The CDR3: CASANPYEQYF. CDR3 coding DNA: TGTGCCTCTGCTAACCCCTACGAGCAGTACTTC.

This clonotype was detected once. Since a much larger clone is just one base distant, this may be a read error. Here the CDR3 omits its conserved ending phenylalanine or tryptophan, so a read error is the likely source. V is TRBV6-2 or TRBV6-3 and J is TRBJ2-7; the D is unclear. Per germline, CDR1 MNHEY and CDR2 SVGEGT. The CDR3 length is 14 residues. V lost 6 bases and J 3 bases, leaving 15 bases between the germline ends. The CDR3 DNA follows: TGTGCCAGCAGGCTCCGCGATTGGAGCTACGAGCAGTACCTC. This sequence encodes CASRLRDWSYEQYL.

This clonotype has ten or more counts. One end of the junction does not line up with germline, which may come from a read error. This chain joins TRBV5-1 and TRBJ1-2, with D hard to call. The CDR3 loop spans 12 amino acids. Germline V gene data show CDR1 as SGHRS and CDR2 as YFSETQ. The DNA for the CDR3 is TGTGCCAGCAGCGTATCCCGCTATGGCTACACCTTC. Encoded protein: CASSVSRYGYTF.

This clonotype was found many times. The gene calls are TRBV5-5 and TRBJ1-5; D uncertain. Per the germline V gene, CDR1 is SGHKS and CDR2 is YYEKEE (reference sequence). The CDR3 is 14 residues long. V was shortened by 1 base and J by 3 bases, with 8 bases between the two germline ends. CDR3 sequence reads: CASSLRLTNQPQHF. CDR3 DNA: TGTGCCAGCAGCTTGAGGCTGACCAATCAGCCCCAGCATTTT.

For this clonotype: With a much larger clone just one base away, this may be a read error. The chain recombines TRBV20-1 with TRBJ1-2; D is unresolved. The germline V and J ends were trimmed by 4 bases and 4 bases, with 19 bases remaining between them. Looked up from germline, CDR1 is DFQATT and CDR2 is SNEGSKA (reference sequence). This CDR3 has 15 amino acids. The CDR3: CSAIDPQAWIYGYTF. The DNA of the CDR3 is TGCAGTGCTATAGATCCCCAGGCTTGGATCTATGGCTACACCTTC.

This clonotype was observed at least ten times. This sequence joins TRBV27 and TRBJ1-2; no clear D. The length of the CDR3 is 14 residues. The germline V and J ends were trimmed by 2 bases and 0 bases, with 7 bases remaining between them. Germline values: CDR1 MNHEY, CDR2 SMNVEV (reference sequence). CDR3 sequence reads: CASSLRSSNYGYTF. The CDR3 DNA follows: TGTGCCAGCAGTTTAAGAAGTTCTAACTATGGCTACACCTTC.

This chain connects TRBV27 to TRBJ2-7, with unresolved D. V was pared by 2 bases and J by 3 bases, with 11 bases between. This CDR3 has 14 amino acids. Germline V gene data show CDR1 as MNHEY and CDR2 as SMNVEV (reference sequence). CDR3 loop: CASSLGQAIYEQYF. The CDR3 DNA reads as TGTGCCAGCAGTTTAGGTCAGGCGATCTACGAGCAGTACTTC.